These 32 T cell receptor beta chains share one sample of origin, sequenced in a study of blood T cell repertoires in COVID-19. The method was immunoSEQ multiplex PCR; TCRdb's version includes in-frame clones alone and lacks a portion of them. The sample holds 35,000 to 45,000 clones, roughly 88% seen once. Specimen: peripheral blood. These TCRs come from a human donor in a cohort sampled during active COVID-19.

J is TRBJ1-1 and V is TRBV28; D remains unclear. Germline CDR1 is MDHEN and CDR2 is SYDVKM. Trimming took off 2 bases at V and 4 bases at J, with 5 bases between the two ends. This CDR3 comprises 12 residues. The DNA for the CDR3 is TGTGCCAGCAGTTTACGGTCCACTGAAGCTTTCTTT. Residues: CASSLRSTEAFF.

This clone appeared a single time. The rearrangement links TRBV5-1 to TRBJ1-1, with TRBD1 identical over 9 bases. The CDR3 totals 14 residues. Trimming at V came to 4 bases and at J to 7 bases, leaving 8 bases not matched to a gene. Germline V CDR1 and CDR2: SGHRS, YFSETQ. The CDR3 DNA is TGCGCCAGCAGCCTCACCGGGACAGGGCTTGAAGCTTTCTTT. Amino acids: CASSLTGTGLEAFF. Looking up the rest from reference TRBV5-1 and TRBJ1-1 gives the full variable domain: KAGVTQTPRYLIKTRGQQVTLSCSPISGHRSVSWYQQTPGQGLQFLFEYFSETQRNKGNFPGRFSGRQFSNSRSEMNVSTLELGDSALYLCASSLTGTGLEAFFGQGTRLTVV.

The table lists this clone with a few counts. The chain has TRBV2 and TRBJ2-7, with a weak D call TRBD2 (6 bases). The CDR3 runs to 12 residues. V lost 8 bases and J lost 1, with 9 bases in between. Looked up from germline, CDR1 is SNHLY and CDR2 is FYNNEI. The CDR3 here is CASAGTSYEQYF. The CDR3 DNA reads TGTGCCAGCGCCGGGACTTCCTACGAGCAGTACTTC.

The gene calls are TRBV6-4 and TRBJ2-7, with D possibly TRBD1 on 5 matching bases. The CDR3 loop spans 12 amino acids. CDR1 and CDR2 (germline): MRHNA, SNTAGT. The V gene lost 8 bases and the J gene lost 3 bases, with 11 bases spanning the gap. CDR3 sequence reads: CASGGHVYEQYF. Written as DNA, the CDR3 is TGTGCCAGCGGCGGACATGTCTACGAGCAGTACTTC.

The chain has TRBV28 and TRBJ2-1; TRBD2 matches at 12 bases. V shed 5 bases and J 4 bases; nucleotides not matched to a gene: 6. CDR3 length equals 16 residues. Per germline, CDR1 MDHEN and CDR2 SYDVKM. CDR3 sequence (DNA): TGTGCCAGCAGTCCCCGACTAGCGGGGGCATACAATGAGCAGTTCTTC. Translation gives CASSPRLAGAYNEQFF.

The V call is TRBV29-1, the J call TRBJ1-4; 7 bases align to TRBD1. CDR3 size: 12 residues. V lost 2 bases and J lost 8; bases outside the gene matches: 2. Germline loops: CDR1 SQVTM, CDR2 ANQGSEA. The CDR3 DNA is TGCAGCGTTGAATCAGGGGGAGAAAAACTGTTTTTT. Protein sequence: CSVESGGEKLFF.

V and J are TRBV7-2 and TRBJ2-5; D is perhaps TRBD2 (7 bases). Trimming pared 2 bases from V and 5 bases from J, leaving 24 bases between. The CDR3 length is 18 residues. The V gene's germline CDR1 is SGHTA and CDR2 FQGNSA. The CDR3 protein is CASSLYTRGVGGPETQYF. The CDR3 bases are TGTGCCAGCAGCTTATATACCCGGGGGGTCGGGGGGCCTGAGACCCAGTACTTC.

The chain is built from TRBV7-9 and TRBJ2-5, with 7 nucleotides matching TRBD2. The CDR3 sequence is 15 residues long. Germline V gene lookup returns CDR1 SEHNR and CDR2 FQNEAQ (reference sequence). The V and J ends lost 1 base and 5 bases, in that order; junction bases with no gene match: 7. CDR3 sequence: CASSLGDAGVETQYF. The CDR3 nucleotides are TGTGCCAGCAGCTTAGGGGACGCGGGGGTTGAGACCCAGTACTTC.

This clone has just one count. CDR3 in amino acids: CASSLGVAGVGNEQFF. In DNA form, the CDR3 reads TGTGCCAGCAGCCTAGGGGTGGCGGGGGTCGGCAATGAGCAGTTCTTC. V and J are TRBV3-1 (or the pseudogene TRBV3-2) and TRBJ2-1; 7 bases agree with TRBD2. In germline, CDR1 is LGHDT, CDR2 YNNKEL (reference sequence). The CDR3 totals 16 residues. The V gene end was trimmed by 4 bases and the J gene end by 6 bases; junction bases not matched to a gene: 12.

The chain is built from TRBV6-6 and TRBJ2-4, with 11 nucleotides matching TRBD1. Per the germline V gene, CDR1 is MNHNY and CDR2 is SVGAGI (reference sequence). The V and J ends lost 1 base and 15 bases, in that order; junction bases with no gene match: 5. This CDR3 contains 13 residues. CDR3 amino acids: CASSYYGQGARYF. The CDR3 DNA follows: TGTGCCAGCAGTTACTACGGACAGGGGGCAAGGTACTTC.

V usage is TRBV5-5 and J usage is TRBJ1-1, with unresolved D. The CDR3 has 13 amino acids. V was shortened by 3 bases and J by 1 base, with 7 bases between the two germline ends. Germline loops: CDR1 SGHKS, CDR2 YYEKEE (reference sequence). Written as DNA, the CDR3 is TGTGCCAGCAGCTGGGAGGGGAACACTGAAGCTTTCTTT. Encoded protein: CASSWEGNTEAFF.

CDR3 coding DNA: TGTGCCAGCAGCCCCCAGGGAAACGAGCAGTACTTC. Protein sequence: CASSPQGNEQYF. The genes are TRBV7-9 and TRBJ2-7, with a weak D call TRBD1 (5 bases). The V gene's germline CDR1 is SEHNR and CDR2 FQNEAQ (reference sequence). The CDR3 sequence is 12 residues long. V was pared by 5 bases and J by 5 bases, with 10 bases between.

This clone was seen a few times. V gene TRBV5-3 combines with J gene TRBJ2-7; TRBD1 matches at 8 bases. TRBV5-3 is an ORF for which the function is uncertain. V was clipped by 4 bases and J by 6 bases; unmatched bases: 24. This CDR3 is 19 amino acids long. CDR3 amino acids: CARSRLDRVPSAVRGEQYF. CDR3 DNA: TGTGCCAGAAGCCGCCTGGACAGGGTTCCGAGTGCGGTCCGGGGCGAGCAGTACTTC.

The rearrangement uses TRBV11-2 and TRBJ2-3; 11 positions match TRBD1. The CDR3 consists of 14 residues. Germline V CDR1 and CDR2: SGHAT, FQNNGV. V shed 5 bases and J 8 bases; nucleotides not matched to a gene: 6. In DNA form, the CDR3 reads TGTGCCAGCAGCACAGGGACAGGGGGAGGTACGCAGTATTTT. This codes for CASSTGTGGGTQYF.

In nucleotides, the CDR3 is TGTGCCAGCAGCCCTAGGGGGGGGCAAGGTGAAGCTTTCTTT. Residues: CASSPRGGQGEAFF. The genes are TRBV7-8 and TRBJ1-1, with D possibly being TRBD1 (6 bases). Germline V gene lookup returns CDR1 SGHVS and CDR2 FQNEAQ. Trimming pared 5 bases from V and 7 bases from J, leaving 17 bases between. The CDR3 has 14 residues.

The rearrangement uses TRBV10-3 and TRBJ1-4; D not certain. Germline assignment: CDR1 ENHRY and CDR2 SYGVKD. V lost 0 bases and J lost 5, with 7 bases in between. This CDR3 is 14 amino acids long. CDR3: CAISESVANEKLFF. Written as DNA, the CDR3 is TGTGCCATCAGTGAGTCGGTGGCCAATGAAAAACTGTTTTTT.

V usage is TRBV7-9 and J usage is TRBJ1-1, with a possible D match to TRBD1 (6 bases). CDR3 length equals 13 residues. The V end was cut by 7 bases, the J end by 2 bases, with 11 bases between. Germline V gives CDR1 SEHNR, CDR2 FQNEAQ (reference sequence). Written as DNA, the CDR3 is TGTGCCAGCATGCAGGGGCGCAACACTGAAGCTTTCTTT. This gives the protein CASMQGRNTEAFF.

The chain combines TRBV7-9 with TRBJ1-2, with D hard to call. Germline CDR1 reads SEHNR; CDR2 reads FQNEAQ (reference sequence). V was clipped by 3 bases and J by 7 bases, with 15 bases between them. The CDR3 extends over 14 amino acids. CDR3 in amino acids: CASSLAGGGSGYTF. Written as DNA, the CDR3 is TGTGCCAGCAGCTTGGCCGGAGGTGGTAGTGGCTACACCTTC.

The chain uses TRBV2 and TRBJ1-5; tentative D call: TRBD1 (6 bases). The CDR3 extends over 15 amino acids. Germline loops: CDR1 SNHLY, CDR2 FYNNEI. The germline V and J ends were trimmed by 4 bases and 2 bases, with 12 bases remaining between them. The CDR3 spells CASSVQGLGNQPQHF. The CDR3 DNA follows: TGTGCCAGCAGTGTTCAGGGGTTGGGCAATCAGCCCCAGCATTTT.

V is TRBV19 and J is TRBJ1-5; D may be TRBD1 (5 bases). The CDR3 has 14 residues. CDR1 and CDR2 (germline): LNHDA, SQIVND (reference sequence). Trimming cost V 7 bases and J 1 base, with 11 bases left between them. CDR3 sequence reads: CASNQGWSNQPQHF. In DNA, the CDR3 is TGTGCCAGTAATCAGGGATGGAGCAATCAGCCCCAGCATTTT.

V and J are TRBV10-1 and TRBJ2-5, with a possible D match to TRBD2 (5 bases). Per the germline V gene, CDR1 is WNHNN and CDR2 is SYGVQD (reference sequence). The CDR3 is 15 amino acids. Trimming took 3 bases from V and 0 from J, leaving 11 bases between them. The CDR3 nucleotides read TGCGCCAGCAGTGACCTACCGGGGTACCAAGAGACCCAGTACTTC. Translation: CASSDLPGYQETQYF.

The chain carries TRBV7-9 and TRBJ2-7; 9 bases are a match to TRBD1. There are 15 residues in the CDR3. Looked up from germline, CDR1 is SEHNR and CDR2 is FQNEAQ (reference sequence). Losses at the gene ends were 5 bases for V and 0 bases for J; bases not matched to a gene: 5. The CDR3 coding sequence is TGTGCCAGCAGCACCGGACAGGGGATCTCCTACGAGCAGTACTTC. Amino acids: CASSTGQGISYEQYF.

J is TRBJ2-3 and V is TRBV6-5, with D possibly matching TRBD1 (5 bases). CDR3 length: 13 residues. Trimming removed 4 bases from V and 2 bases from J, with 7 bases in between. Germline V gene sequence: CDR1 MNHEY, CDR2 SVGAGI. The CDR3 region has the DNA TGTGCCAGCAGTTCAGGGTTCACAGATACGCAGTATTTT. Residues: CASSSGFTDTQYF.

The chain carries TRBV7-2 and TRBJ1-2; tentatively, D is TRBD1 (5 bases). Trimming stripped 6 bases from V and 8 bases from J, with 19 bases between. The CDR3 has 14 amino acids. Per the germline V gene, CDR1 is SGHTA and CDR2 is FQGNSA. As DNA, the CDR3 is TGTGCCAGCAGACTGAGGACGGGGGGAGAAGGCTACACCTTC. Translation gives CASRLRTGGEGYTF. The variable domain in full, completed from reference TRBV7-2 and TRBJ1-2, reads GAGVSQSPSNKVTEKGKDVELRCDPISGHTALYWYRQSLGQGLEFLIYFQGNSAPDKSGLPSDRFSAERTGGSVSTLTIQRTQQEDSAVYLCASRLRTGGEGYTFGSGTRLTVV.

The rearrangement joins TRBV2 to TRBJ2-5; 7 nucleotides match TRBD1. Trimming took 5 bases from V and 2 from J; bases not matched to a gene: 2. This CDR3 contains 13 residues. CDR1 and CDR2 from the germline V gene are SNHLY and FYNNEI. The CDR3 coding sequence is TGTGCCAGCAGTACACAGGGGCAAGAGACCCAGTACTTC. Translated: CASSTQGQETQYF.

This chain joins TRBV10-3 and TRBJ2-3; 10 bases agree with TRBD2. This CDR3 comprises 15 residues. Germline CDR1 reads ENHRY; CDR2 reads SYGVKD. V dropped 10 bases and J dropped 5; count of bases not matched to a gene: 12. DNA for the CDR3: TGTGCCACCAGCGGGGGGGCCACAGGTGTAGATACGCAGTATTTT. Translating it yields CATSGGATGVDTQYF.

CDR3: CASSRTSGGTTYNEQFF. As DNA, the CDR3 is TGTGCCAGCTCCCGGACTAGCGGGGGGACGACCTACAATGAGCAGTTCTTC. The V gene is TRBV18, the J gene TRBJ2-1; 14 nucleotides line up with TRBD2. From germline, CDR1 is KGHSH and CDR2 LQKENI. This CDR3 spans 17 amino acids. The junction had 6 bases not matched to a gene; V was cut back by 6 bases and J by 2 bases.

V and J are TRBV19 and TRBJ1-5; D unresolved. CDR1 is LNHDA and CDR2 is SQIVND in the germline V gene (reference sequence). The CDR3 length is 15 residues. V lost 7 bases to trimming and J lost 4 bases, with 17 bases between them. CDR3 in amino acids: CASTQMGAGNQPQHF. For the CDR3, the DNA is TGTGCCAGTACACAAATGGGAGCAGGAAATCAGCCCCAGCATTTT.

The V gene is TRBV19, the J gene TRBJ1-4; TRBD1 matches at 8 bases. V was clipped by 6 bases and J by 4 bases; unmatched bases: 7. The germline CDR1 and CDR2 sequences are LNHDA and SQIVND (reference sequence). The CDR3 consists of 15 residues. This CDR3 reads CASSRGQGGNEKLFF. CDR3 nucleotides: TGTGCCAGTAGCCGCGGACAGGGCGGTAATGAAAAACTGTTTTTT.

This chain uses TRBV6-2 or TRBV6-3 with TRBJ2-2; the D gene is possibly TRBD2 (5 bases). Per the germline V gene, CDR1 is MNHEY and CDR2 is SVGEGT. V dropped 5 bases and J dropped 4 bases, with 11 bases sitting between them. The CDR3 is 14 amino acids. CDR3 DNA sequence: TGTGCCAGCAGTCCACGGACTCGCACCGGGGAGCTGTTTTTT. Amino acid sequence: CASSPRTRTGELFF.

J is TRBJ1-3 and V is TRBV5-1; 9 positions match TRBD1. V lost 6 bases, J lost 5 bases, and 6 bases stayed unmatched. The CDR3 has 14 amino acids. Germline assignment: CDR1 SGHRS and CDR2 YFSETQ. This CDR3 reads CASNVGTGRNTIYF. The CDR3 DNA sequence: TGCGCCAGCAATGTTGGGACAGGGCGAAACACCATATATTTT.

The rearrangement uses TRBV18 and TRBJ2-1; 8 positions agree with TRBD2. The length of the CDR3 is 15 residues. The germline V gene encodes CDR1 KGHSH and CDR2 LQKENI. V trimming: 3 bases; J trimming: 6 bases; junction bases outside the gene matches: 7. CDR3 DNA: TGTGCCAGCTCACCCACCACCGGGGGGGCCAATGAGCAGTTCTTC. Translating gives CASSPTTGGANEQFF.